This TCR beta chain was captured by sequencing in a study of Graves' ophthalmopathy and Graves' hyperthyroidism. Remarks on this clonotype: What it binds is not known. Its ends do not fully match the called genes, so a read error is possible.

As the template, RNA transcripts were used to amplify TCR beta CDR3 regions. In the first round, RT-PCR was carried out with HTBI primers, and a multiplex PCR formed the second round. Via MiXCR, TCRdb re-called the multiplex PCR reads, giving one row per CDR3 protein. The sample has 40,000 to 45,000 distinct CDR3 sequences, 52% seen once. Whole-study findings and limits: As the model predicted ophthalmopathy progression, it achieved a sensitivity of 70% to 71% and a specificity of around 76%. Blood repertoires reportedly contained most expanded thyroid clonotypes above 0.001 frequency.

Moderately to severely active ophthalmopathy under 3 months, CAS at least 3, NOSPECS at least 4. The TCR sequence derives from an adult man with Graves' ophthalmopathy. Sequencing was performed on peripheral blood.

CDR3 in DNA: TGTGCCAGCAGCCCCGACAGGGTACGAGCTTCCTTT. Translated, it gives CASSPDRVRASF. The V call is TRBV5-4, the J call TRBJ1-1; TRBD1 matches at 7 bases. The CDR3 is 12 amino acids. Germline V gives CDR1 SGHNT, CDR2 YYREEE (reference sequence).